The clone carrying this T cell receptor (beta chain) has just a few counts. Its specificity is unknown. Germline CDR1 and CDR2: MDHEN and SYDVKM. V lost 3 bases and J lost 3, with 6 bases in between. CDR3 length equals 12 residues. Per donor, one heparinised blood draw averaged roughly 110 mL. This specimen belongs to a study of beta chain features in type 1 diabetes. The isolated RNA, all of it, was reverse transcribed, so expressed TCRB transcripts were what got sequenced. An average of about 3.4 million reads was obtained for naive, central memory and regulatory T cell samples. Profiling relied on immunoSEQ multiplex PCR, and the TCRdb table lists in-frame clones only, not all of them. The table shows approximately 300,000 clones, with approximately 10% occurring only once. General study findings and limits: No resolution was reached here on whether HLA type influences TCRB rearrangement. Shorter templates might be favored by PCR, and equally so in patients and in controls.

V is TRBV28 and J is TRBJ2-7; the D is unclear. Specimen: naive CD4+ T cells from blood. The clonotype was recovered from a woman in her twenties or thirties in good health. In DNA, the CDR3 is TGTGCCAGCAGTTTTCTGTACTACGAGCAGTACTTC. It yields the protein CASSFLYYEQYF.